This T cell receptor (beta chain) was sequenced for a study of blood T cell repertoires in COVID-19. At the level of the study: There were acute and convalescent COVID-19 samples, and they came from the United States, Italy and Spain. T cells, B-cell-depleted T cells, or PBMCs provided the cDNA or gDNA that served as material.

In the authors' methods: From reference gene primer amplification, estimates of nucleated cell counts were derived. The table came from immunoSEQ multiplex PCR; TCRdb's copy has only in-frame clones and leaves some out. Clone size and V and J calls were adopted from that table, with D and trimming inferred from the DNA. Of 70,000 or so clones in the sample, just over 85% were seen once. There are 13 residues in the CDR3. Unmatched junction bases numbered 2, after V lost 4 bases and J lost 3 bases. Germline lookup yields CDR1 SGHNT and CDR2 YYREEE (reference sequence). Sequencing input: peripheral blood. The sequence came from a man younger than 45 with acute or convalescent COVID-19. The chain employs TRBV5-4 and TRBJ1-2, with 8 bases identical to TRBD1. The chain's CDR3 is CASSPDRDYGYTF. The CDR3 region has the DNA TGTGCCAGCAGCCCGGACAGGGACTATGGCTACACCTTC.